The sequence of this TCR beta chain was determined in a study of OX40 agonist ivuxolimab in advanced cancers. Looked up from germline, CDR1 is KGHSH and CDR2 is LQKENI. The CDR3 runs to 15 residues. Trimming removed 1 base at V and 3 bases at J, with 9 bases between. As to this clone: The antigen is not known.

Clones were sequenced by immunoSEQ multiplex PCR, and TCRdb holds only the in-frame ones, with some missing. The top ten clones hold 2% to 2.5% of a sample with about 23,000 clones, over 70% of them seen once. Overall study results and limits: With doses of 0.1 to 3.0 mg/kg, CD4+ and CD8+ blood T cells had undergone clonal expansion by week 6. Nonresponders included some who also had low normalized T-cell clonal expansion.

The clonotype originates from an adult with an advanced solid tumor such as melanoma, head and neck, liver or kidney cancer. This chain links TRBV18 with TRBJ1-4; D possibly corresponds to TRBD1 (5 bases). The specimen comprised CD4+ or CD8+ T cells sorted from blood, sampled in a trial of the OX40 agonist ivuxolimab. CDR3 region: CASSPQGQANEKLFF. Written as DNA, the CDR3 is TGTGCCAGCTCACCACAGGGGCAGGCTAATGAAAAACTGTTTTTT.